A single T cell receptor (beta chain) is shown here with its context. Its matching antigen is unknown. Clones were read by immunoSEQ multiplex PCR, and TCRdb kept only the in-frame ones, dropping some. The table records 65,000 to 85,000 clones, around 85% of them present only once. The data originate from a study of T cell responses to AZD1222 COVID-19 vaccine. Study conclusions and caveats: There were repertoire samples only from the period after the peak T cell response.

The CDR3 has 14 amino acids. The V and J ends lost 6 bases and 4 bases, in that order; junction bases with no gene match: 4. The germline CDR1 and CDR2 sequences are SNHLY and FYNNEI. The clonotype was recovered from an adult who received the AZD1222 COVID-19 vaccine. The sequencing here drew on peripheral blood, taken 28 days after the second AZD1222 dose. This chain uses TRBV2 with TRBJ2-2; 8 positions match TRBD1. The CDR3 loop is CASSLDRVTGELFF. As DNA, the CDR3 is TGTGCCAGCAGCCTGGACAGGGTCACCGGGGAGCTGTTTTTT.